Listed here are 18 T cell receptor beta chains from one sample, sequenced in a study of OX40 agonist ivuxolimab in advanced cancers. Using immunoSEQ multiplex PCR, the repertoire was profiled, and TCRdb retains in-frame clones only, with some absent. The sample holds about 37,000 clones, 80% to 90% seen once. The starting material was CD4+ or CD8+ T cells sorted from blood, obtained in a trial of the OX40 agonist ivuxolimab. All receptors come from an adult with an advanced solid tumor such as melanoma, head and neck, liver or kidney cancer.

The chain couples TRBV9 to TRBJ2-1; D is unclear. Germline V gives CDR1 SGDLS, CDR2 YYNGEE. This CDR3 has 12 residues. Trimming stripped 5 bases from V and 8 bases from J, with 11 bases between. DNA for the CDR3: TGTGCCAGCAGTGCAATGTACGATGAGCAGTTCTTC. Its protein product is CASSAMYDEQFF. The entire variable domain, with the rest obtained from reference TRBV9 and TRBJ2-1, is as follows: DSGVTQTPKHLITATGQRVTLRCSPRSGDLSVYWYQQSLDQGLQFLIQYYNGEERAKGNILERFSAQQFPDLHSELNLSSLELGDSALYFCASSAMYDEQFFGPGTRLTVL.

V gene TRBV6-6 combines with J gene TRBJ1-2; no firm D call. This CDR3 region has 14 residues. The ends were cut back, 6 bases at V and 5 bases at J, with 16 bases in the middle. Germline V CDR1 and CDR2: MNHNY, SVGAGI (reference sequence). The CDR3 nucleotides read TGTGCCAGCAGCCGGGAGTCGGCTGGTTATGGCTACACCTTC. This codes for CASSRESAGYGYTF.

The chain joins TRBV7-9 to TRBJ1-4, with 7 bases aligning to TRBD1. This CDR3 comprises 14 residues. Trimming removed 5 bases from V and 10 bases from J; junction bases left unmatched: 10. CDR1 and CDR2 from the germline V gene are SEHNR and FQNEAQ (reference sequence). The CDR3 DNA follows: TGTGCCAGCAGCCGGACAGGAGCTCCCGGAAAACTGTTTTTT. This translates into CASSRTGAPGKLFF.

The CDR3 loop is CASSLQGVVGYTF. The DNA of the CDR3 is TGTGCCAGCAGCTTGCAGGGTGTAGTTGGCTACACCTTC. The J gene is TRBJ1-2, the V gene TRBV5-4, with TRBD1 as a possible D gene (5 bases). CDR3 length: 13 residues. Germline CDR1 and CDR2: SGHNT and YYREEE (reference sequence). The V and J ends lost 1 base and 7 bases respectively, with 11 bases between them.

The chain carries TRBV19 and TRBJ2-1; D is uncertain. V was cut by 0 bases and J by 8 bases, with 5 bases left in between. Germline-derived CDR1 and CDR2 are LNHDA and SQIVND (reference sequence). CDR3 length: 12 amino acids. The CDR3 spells CASSIDIDEQFF. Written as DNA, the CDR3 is TGTGCCAGTAGTATAGATATCGATGAGCAGTTCTTC.

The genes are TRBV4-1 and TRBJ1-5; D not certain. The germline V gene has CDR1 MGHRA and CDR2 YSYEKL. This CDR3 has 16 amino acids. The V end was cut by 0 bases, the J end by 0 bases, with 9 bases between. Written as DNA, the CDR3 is TGCGCCAGCAGCCAAGATCCCCATTATAGCAATCAGCCCCAGCATTTT. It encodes CASSQDPHYSNQPQHF.

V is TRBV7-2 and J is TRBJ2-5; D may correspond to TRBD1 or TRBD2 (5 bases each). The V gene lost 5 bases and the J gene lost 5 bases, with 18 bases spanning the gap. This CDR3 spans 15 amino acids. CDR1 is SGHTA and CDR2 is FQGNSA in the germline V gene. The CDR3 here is CASSPLGPLGETQYF. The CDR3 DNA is TGTGCCAGCAGCCCCTTGGGACCGCTAGGGGAGACCCAGTACTTC.

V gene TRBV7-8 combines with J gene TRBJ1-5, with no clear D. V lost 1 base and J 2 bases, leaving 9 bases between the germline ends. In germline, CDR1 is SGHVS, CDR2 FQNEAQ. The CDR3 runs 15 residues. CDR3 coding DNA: TGTGCCAGCAGCTTAGAGACCGGGGGCAATCAGCCCCAGCATTTT. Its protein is CASSLETGGNQPQHF.

CDR3 DNA sequence: TGTGCCAGCAGCCAGAGTGTCGGTTCCTACGAGCAGTACTTC. Translating it yields CASSQSVGSYEQYF. The chain carries TRBV7-9 and TRBJ2-7; no firm D call. Trimming cost V 5 bases and J 1 base, with 12 bases left between them. CDR1 SEHNR and CDR2 FQNEAQ come from the germline V gene (reference sequence). This CDR3 spans 14 amino acids.

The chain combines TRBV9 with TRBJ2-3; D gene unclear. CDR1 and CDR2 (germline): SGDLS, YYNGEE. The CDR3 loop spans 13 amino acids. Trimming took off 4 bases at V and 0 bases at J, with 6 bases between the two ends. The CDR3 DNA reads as TGTGCCAGCAGCCCCTACAGCACAGATACGCAGTATTTT. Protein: CASSPYSTDTQYF.

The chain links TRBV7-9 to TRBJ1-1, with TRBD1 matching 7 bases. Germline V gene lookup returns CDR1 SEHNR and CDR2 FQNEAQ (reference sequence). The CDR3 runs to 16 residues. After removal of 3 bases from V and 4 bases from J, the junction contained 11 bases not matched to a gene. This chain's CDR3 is CASSLTPTGAATEAFF. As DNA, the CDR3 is TGTGCCAGCAGCTTGACCCCAACAGGGGCCGCCACTGAAGCTTTCTTT.

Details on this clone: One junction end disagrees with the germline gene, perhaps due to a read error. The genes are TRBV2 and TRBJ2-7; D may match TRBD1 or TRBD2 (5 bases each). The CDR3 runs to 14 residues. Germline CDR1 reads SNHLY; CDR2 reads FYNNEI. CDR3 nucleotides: TGTGCCAGCAGGGAAGGGACCGCGTCCTACGAGCAGTACTTC. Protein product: CASREGTASYEQYF.

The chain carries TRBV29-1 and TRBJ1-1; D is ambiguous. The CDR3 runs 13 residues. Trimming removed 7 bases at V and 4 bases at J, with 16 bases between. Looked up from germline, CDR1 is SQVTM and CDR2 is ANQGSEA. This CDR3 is CSAVDDGFTEAFF. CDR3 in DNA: TGCAGCGCCGTTGACGACGGGTTCACTGAAGCTTTCTTT.

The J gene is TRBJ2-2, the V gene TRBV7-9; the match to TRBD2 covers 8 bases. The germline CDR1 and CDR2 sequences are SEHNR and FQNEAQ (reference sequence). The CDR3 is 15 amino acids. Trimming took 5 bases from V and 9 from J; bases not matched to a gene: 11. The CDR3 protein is CASSGPPAGAWELFF. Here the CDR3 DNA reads TGTGCCAGCAGCGGCCCTCCAGCGGGGGCTTGGGAGCTGTTTTTT. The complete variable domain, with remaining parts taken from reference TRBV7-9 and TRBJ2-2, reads DTGVSQNPRHKITKRGQNVTFRCDPISEHNRLYWYRQTLGQGPEFLTYFQNEAQLEKSRLLSDRFSAERPKGSFSTLEIQRTEQGDSAMYLCASSGPPAGAWELFFGEGSRLTVL.

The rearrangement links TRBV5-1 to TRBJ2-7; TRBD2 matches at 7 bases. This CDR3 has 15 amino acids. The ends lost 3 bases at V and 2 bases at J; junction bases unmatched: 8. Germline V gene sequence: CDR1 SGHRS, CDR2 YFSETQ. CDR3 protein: CASSSGLVGPYEQYF. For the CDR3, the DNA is TGCGCCAGCAGCTCAGGACTAGTGGGCCCCTACGAGCAGTACTTC.

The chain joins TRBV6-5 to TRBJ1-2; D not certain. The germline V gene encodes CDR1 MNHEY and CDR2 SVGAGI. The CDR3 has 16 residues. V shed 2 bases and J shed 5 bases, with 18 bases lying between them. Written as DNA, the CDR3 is TGTGCCAGCAGTTACAGTGGGTCGCTTCGGGGATATGGCTACACCTTC. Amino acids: CASSYSGSLRGYGYTF.

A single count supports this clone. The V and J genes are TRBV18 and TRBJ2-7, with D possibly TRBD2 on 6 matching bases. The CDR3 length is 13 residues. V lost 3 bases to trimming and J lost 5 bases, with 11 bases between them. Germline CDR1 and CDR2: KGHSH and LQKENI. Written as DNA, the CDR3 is TGTGCCAGCTCACCGGGGACTCGCGACGAGCAGTACTTC. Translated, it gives CASSPGTRDEQYF.

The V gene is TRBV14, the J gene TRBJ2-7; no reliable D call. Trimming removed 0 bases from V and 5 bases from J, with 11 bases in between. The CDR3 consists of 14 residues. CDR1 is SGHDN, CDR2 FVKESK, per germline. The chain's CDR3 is CASSQDPTSHEQYF. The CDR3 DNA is TGTGCCAGCAGCCAAGATCCTACTTCCCACGAGCAGTACTTC.